Below, 28 T cell receptor beta chains from the same sample are listed, as sequenced in a study of T cell responses to AZD1222 COVID-19 vaccine. TCRdb keeps only in-frame clones here, not all; method: immunoSEQ multiplex PCR. The repertoire holds around 83,000 clones, with roughly 94% as singletons. The input for sequencing was peripheral blood, taken on day 0 of AZD1222 vaccination. These receptors were collected from an adult in good health.

V and J are TRBV24-1 and TRBJ2-1; D gene uncertain. The CDR3 runs 17 residues. CDR1 and CDR2 (germline): KGHDR, SFDVKD. Between the trimmed V and J ends, which lost 0 bases and 0 bases, there was a span of 11 bases. The CDR3 nucleotides are TGTGCCACCAGTGATTTGGGTGGGTTTAACTCCTACAATGAGCAGTTCTTC. Its translation: CATSDLGGFNSYNEQFF.

This chain links TRBV28 with TRBJ2-7, with no clear D. Looked up from germline, CDR1 is MDHEN and CDR2 is SYDVKM. Deletions cut 3 bases from V and 4 bases from J, with 7 bases between. CDR3 size: 12 residues. CDR3 nucleotides: TGTGCCAGCAGTTTGTCCTATTACGAGCAGTACTTC. This codes for CASSLSYYEQYF.

The rearrangement links TRBV7-9 to TRBJ1-2; perhaps TRBD1 as D (5 bases). V shed 0 bases and J shed 6 bases, with 20 bases lying between them. The CDR3 consists of 17 residues. From germline, CDR1 is SEHNR and CDR2 FQNEAQ (reference sequence). The CDR3 DNA is TGTGCCAGCAGCTTAGCGAGGGGAGGGACTACCCTTAATGGCTACACCTTC. It is translated as CASSLARGGTTLNGYTF.

The sample holds one count of this clone. The chain joins TRBV21-1 to TRBJ2-2; whether TRBD2, the table's D call, matches the DNA was not checked. TRBV21-1 is tagged as a pseudogene. The CDR3 runs to 16 residues. CDR3 coding DNA: TGTGCCAGCAGCACGGGGGACGAAAAGAACACCGGGGAGCTGTTTTTT. It codes for CASSTGDEKNTGELFF.

CDR3 nucleotides: TGTGCCAGCAGTTTAGTTGGATTCGCTAGCACAGATACGCAGTATTTT. Amino acid sequence: CASSLVGFASTDTQYF. This chain links TRBV27 with TRBJ2-3; no definite D call. CDR3 length: 16 amino acids. The germline CDR1 and CDR2 sequences are MNHEY and SMNVEV (reference sequence). Trimming removed 2 bases at V and 0 bases at J, with 12 bases between.

Only one count was recorded for this clone. The chain's CDR3 is CASRGYTDTQYF. The CDR3 DNA reads as TGTGCCAGCAGAGGATACACAGATACGCAGTATTTT. This chain joins TRBV11-1 and TRBJ2-3; the D is unclear. The V end was cut by 6 bases, the J end by 2 bases, with 6 bases between. Germline V CDR1 and CDR2: SGHAT, FQDESV (reference sequence). The CDR3 runs to 12 residues.

The count of this clone is one. This chain connects TRBV3-1 (or the pseudogene TRBV3-2) to TRBJ2-7; no firm D call. The CDR3 spans 14 residues. Trimming left V 2 bases short and J 4 bases short, with 12 bases between. Germline assignment: CDR1 LGHDT and CDR2 YNNKEL (reference sequence). This CDR3 reads CASSQTAGIYEQYF. CDR3 DNA: TGTGCCAGCAGCCAAACGGCAGGAATTTACGAGCAGTACTTC.

This chain connects TRBV19 to TRBJ1-5; D is ambiguous. Germline-derived CDR1 and CDR2 are LNHDA and SQIVND (reference sequence). The CDR3 has 15 residues. Trimming left V 1 base short and J 0 bases short, with 7 bases between. The CDR3 bases are TGTGCCAGTAGTATAGTTCACAATAGCAATCAGCCCCAGCATTTT. It yields the protein CASSIVHNSNQPQHF.

This chain connects TRBV27 to TRBJ1-4, with D hard to call. Germline V CDR1 and CDR2: MNHEY, SMNVEV (reference sequence). CDR3 length: 16 residues. V shed 4 bases and J shed 0 bases, with 12 bases lying between them. The CDR3 sequence: CASSYRRPSTNEKLFF. CDR3 nucleotides: TGTGCCAGCAGTTACCGCAGGCCCTCAACTAATGAAAAACTGTTTTTT. The variable domain in full, with the rest retrieved from reference TRBV27 and TRBJ1-4, is EAQVTQNPRYLITVTGKKLTVTCSQNMNHEYMSWYRQDPGLGLRQIYYSMNVEVTDKGDVPEGYKVSRKEKRNFPLILESPSPNQTSLYFCASSYRRPSTNEKLFFGSGTQLSVL.

The chain uses TRBV7-2 and TRBJ2-7, with a possible D match to TRBD1 (6 bases). Germline-derived CDR1 and CDR2 are SGHTA and FQGNSA. The CDR3 covers 14 residues. The V end was cut by 5 bases, the J end by 7 bases, with 18 bases between. The CDR3 is CASSPQGGTEEQYF. The CDR3 bases are TGTGCCAGCAGCCCACAGGGTGGTACGGAAGAGCAGTACTTC.

CDR3 coding DNA: TGCGCCAGCAGCTTGATTTCGGGGGGCGGATTGGGTTACGAGCAGTACTTC. Translating it yields CASSLISGGGLGYEQYF. V usage is TRBV5-1 and J usage is TRBJ2-7; the D gene is possibly TRBD2 (7 bases). The ends were cut back, 1 base at V and 4 bases at J, with 21 bases in the middle. The CDR3 loop spans 17 amino acids. CDR1 is SGHRS and CDR2 is YFSETQ in the germline V gene.

The rearrangement uses TRBV29-1 and TRBJ2-1, with 10 bases identical to TRBD2. The CDR3 contains 15 residues. Germline V lookup: CDR1 SQVTM, CDR2 ANQGSEA. V shed 6 bases, J shed 7 bases, and the junction held 12 bases outside the gene matches. CDR3 sequence (DNA): TGCAGCGTGGGGCCCAGCGGGAGGGCCGGTAATGAGCAGTTCTTC. It codes for CSVGPSGRAGNEQFF.

The chain joins TRBV3-1 (or the pseudogene TRBV3-2) to TRBJ2-7; unclear D gene. V lost 4 bases, J lost 2 bases, and 12 bases lay in between. The CDR3 length is 14 residues. Germline V gene lookup returns CDR1 LGHDT and CDR2 YNNKEL (reference sequence). CDR3 amino acids: CASSPQRGPYEQYF. Here the CDR3 DNA reads TGTGCCAGCAGCCCCCAGAGAGGCCCCTACGAGCAGTACTTC.

The rearrangement joins TRBV6-2 or TRBV6-3 to TRBJ2-1; 14 nucleotides line up with TRBD2. Trimming cost V 4 bases and J 8 bases; bases outside gene matches: 7. Germline lookup yields CDR1 MNHEY and CDR2 SVGEGT. The CDR3 is made up of 16 amino acids. DNA of the CDR3: TGTGCCAGCAGTTTTCGGGGGACTAGCGGGAGCCATGAGCAGTTCTTC. Translated: CASSFRGTSGSHEQFF.

The chain couples TRBV2 to TRBJ2-1, with a weak D call TRBD2 (6 bases). Trimming stripped 2 bases from V and 3 bases from J, with 11 bases between. Germline lookup yields CDR1 SNHLY and CDR2 FYNNEI. This CDR3 region has 15 residues. The CDR3 reads CASSESGTFYNEQFF. In DNA, the CDR3 is TGTGCCAGCAGTGAATCGGGGACTTTCTACAATGAGCAGTTCTTC.

The chain combines TRBV9 with TRBJ2-3; no reliable D call. This CDR3 spans 18 amino acids. Germline lookup yields CDR1 SGDLS and CDR2 YYNGEE. Trimming left V 0 bases short and J 0 bases short, with 17 bases between. The CDR3, as DNA: TGTGCCAGCAGCGTAGATCCTCACCCCCTAGGTAGCACAGATACGCAGTATTTT. This codes for CASSVDPHPLGSTDTQYF.

In this sample, this clone turned up once. This chain joins TRBV18 and TRBJ2-7, with a weak D call TRBD1 (5 bases). This CDR3 region has 14 residues. V lost 6 bases and J 2 bases, leaving 14 bases between the germline ends. Germline values: CDR1 KGHSH, CDR2 LQKENI. The DNA for the CDR3 is TGTGCCAGCTCTCGCGACAGTGCGCCCTACGAGCAGTACTTC. The encoded protein is CASSRDSAPYEQYF.

This sequence joins TRBV15 and TRBJ1-2; perhaps TRBD1 as D (6 bases). This CDR3 has 13 amino acids. V dropped 4 bases and J dropped 7 bases, with 13 bases sitting between them. Germline V CDR1 and CDR2: LNHNV, YYDKDF (reference sequence). In nucleotides, the CDR3 is TGTGCCACCAGCAACAGGGATTCACGTGGCTACACCTTC. Translated, it gives CATSNRDSRGYTF.

The genes are TRBV5-4 and TRBJ2-1; 8 bases align to TRBD2. J lost 10 bases, V lost 0 bases, and 12 bases had no gene match. Germline CDR1 SGHNT, CDR2 YYREEE (reference sequence). CDR3 length: 16 amino acids. The CDR3 nucleotides read TGTGCCAGCAGCTTGGGCAATAGCGGGACGAAGCCGGAGCAGTTCTTC. This sequence encodes CASSLGNSGTKPEQFF.

The chain uses TRBV7-7 and TRBJ2-5, with 12 nucleotides matching TRBD2. Germline V gives CDR1 SSHAT, CDR2 FNYEAQ (reference sequence). V lost 5 bases, J lost 0 bases, and 1 base stayed unmatched. This CDR3 has 15 residues. CDR3 in amino acids: CASSRLAGDQETQYF. The CDR3 DNA reads as TGTGCCAGCAGCCGACTAGCGGGGGACCAAGAGACCCAGTACTTC.

V and J are TRBV15 and TRBJ2-2, with D hard to call. From germline, CDR1 is LNHNV and CDR2 YYDKDF (reference sequence). V lost 1 base, J lost 5 bases, and 5 bases lay in between. The CDR3 loop spans 13 amino acids. This chain's CDR3 is CATSRVDTGELFF. In nucleotides, the CDR3 is TGTGCCACCAGCAGAGTAGATACCGGGGAGCTGTTTTTT.

The genes are TRBV2 and TRBJ1-5, with a weak D call TRBD1 (6 bases). Trimming removed 7 bases from V and 4 bases from J, with 11 bases in between. This CDR3 has 13 residues. Germline V gene data show CDR1 as SNHLY and CDR2 as FYNNEI. In nucleotides, the CDR3 is TGTGCCAGCACCAGGGGTATGAATCAGCCCCAGCATTTT. Translating it yields CASTRGMNQPQHF.

Written as DNA, the CDR3 is TGTGCCAGCACCGGGGTCCTGCATGCCTACGAGCAGTACTTC. Translated, it gives CASTGVLHAYEQYF. This chain links TRBV6-1 with TRBJ2-7; D possibly corresponds to TRBD2 (5 bases). Germline-derived CDR1 and CDR2 are MNHNS and SASEGT. The CDR3 sequence is 14 residues long. V was trimmed by 7 bases and J by 2 bases, leaving 15 bases between them.

This clone was detected only once. The chain links TRBV6-4 to TRBJ2-1; D remains ambiguous. The V end was cut by 6 bases, the J end by 8 bases, with 20 bases between. The CDR3 is made up of 15 amino acids. Germline V CDR1 and CDR2: MRHNA, SNTAGT. DNA of the CDR3: TGTGCCAGCAGAATAAGTTCGGTCGGTGTCTATGAGCAGTTCTTC. It codes for CASRISSVGVYEQFF.

This sequence joins TRBV19 and TRBJ2-1, with 7 bases fitting TRBD1. V lost 4 bases and J lost 1; bases outside the gene matches: 1. Germline V gene lookup returns CDR1 LNHDA and CDR2 SQIVND (reference sequence). The CDR3 runs 14 residues. CDR3 bases: TGTGCCAGTAGTACGGGACAGTCCTACAATGAGCAGTTCTTC. This codes for CASSTGQSYNEQFF. The variable domain in full, with the rest retrieved from reference TRBV19 and TRBJ2-1, is DGGITQSPKYLFRKEGQNVTLSCEQNLNHDAMYWYRQDPGQGLRLIYYSQIVNDFQKGDIAEGYSVSREKKESFPLTVTSAQKNPTAFYLCASSTGQSYNEQFFGPGTRLTVL.

The V and J genes are TRBV2 and TRBJ1-4; D not certain. Germline lookup yields CDR1 SNHLY and CDR2 FYNNEI. V gave up 7 bases and J gave up 4 bases, with 13 bases separating them. This CDR3 region has 14 residues. The CDR3 coding sequence is TGTGCCAGCAATGTTCGTGGAATTAATGAAAAACTGTTTTTT. This encodes CASNVRGINEKLFF. Full variable domain (missing parts from reference TRBV2 and TRBJ1-4): EPEVTQTPSHQVTQMGQEVILRCVPISNHLYFYWYRQILGQKVEFLVSFYNNEISEKSEIFDDQFSVERPDGSNFTLKIRSTKLEDSAMYFCASNVRGINEKLFFGSGTQLSVL.

V and J are TRBV19 and TRBJ1-2; 12 nucleotides match TRBD1. The CDR3 runs to 18 residues. After removal of 5 bases from V and 3 bases from J, the junction contained 13 bases not matched to a gene. Per the germline V gene, CDR1 is LNHDA and CDR2 is SQIVND (reference sequence). CDR3 protein: CASSAAFGTGGHDYGYTF. The CDR3 region has the DNA TGTGCCAGTAGTGCCGCCTTTGGGACAGGGGGCCACGACTATGGCTACACCTTC.

The V and J genes are TRBV19 and TRBJ1-2; D unresolved. Germline assignment: CDR1 LNHDA and CDR2 SQIVND (reference sequence). This CDR3 has 13 amino acids. Trimming left V 6 bases short and J 4 bases short, with 12 bases between. The CDR3 spells CASREGIGYGYTF. In nucleotides, the CDR3 is TGTGCCAGTAGAGAGGGAATAGGCTATGGCTACACCTTC.